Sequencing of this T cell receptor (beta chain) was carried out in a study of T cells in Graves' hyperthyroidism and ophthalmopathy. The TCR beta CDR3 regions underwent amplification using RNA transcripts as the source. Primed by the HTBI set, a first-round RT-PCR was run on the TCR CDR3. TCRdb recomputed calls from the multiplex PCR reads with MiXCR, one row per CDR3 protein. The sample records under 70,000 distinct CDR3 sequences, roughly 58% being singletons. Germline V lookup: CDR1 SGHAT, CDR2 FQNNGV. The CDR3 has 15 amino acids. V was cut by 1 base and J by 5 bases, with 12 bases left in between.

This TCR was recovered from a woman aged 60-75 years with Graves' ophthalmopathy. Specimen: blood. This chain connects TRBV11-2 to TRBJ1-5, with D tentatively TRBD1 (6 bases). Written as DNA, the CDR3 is TGTGCCAGCAGCTTAGCCTGGACAGATGATCAGCCCCAGCATTTT. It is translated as CASSLAWTDDQPQHF.